The 22 T cell receptor beta chains below were found in one sample sequenced in a study of vaccination and CD4 T cells after COVID-19. Sequencing of DNA taken from cultured CD4+ T cells relied on the Oncomine TCR Beta short-read assay. MiXCR, applied by TCRdb to the PCR reads, yields one record per CDR3 protein. This sample has about 15,000 distinct CDR3 sequences, with 33% found just once. The treatment here: roughly ten-day PBMC culture with coronavirus spike peptide pools or control peptides (ViraFEST assay). Which antigens these TCRs recognize remains unknown. This specimen was CD4+ T cells from blood, cultured in vitro, taken after SARS-CoV-2 vaccination. Receptors were obtained from a human donor who had recovered from COVID-19.

This clonotype was observed a few times. The chain combines TRBV6-2 or TRBV6-3 with TRBJ2-5; D ambiguous. Trimming removed 4 bases from V and 2 bases from J, with 14 bases in between. The CDR3 sequence is 15 residues long. CDR1 and CDR2 from the germline V gene are MNHEY and SVGEGT. The CDR3 here is CASSSRDRLQETQYF. For the CDR3, the DNA is TGTGCCAGCAGTTCCCGCGATAGACTGCAAGAGACCCAGTACTTC.

The chain couples TRBV19 to TRBJ2-1; 7 bases are shared with TRBD2. Germline V gene lookup returns CDR1 LNHDA and CDR2 SQIVND (reference sequence). Losses at the gene ends were 5 bases for V and 1 base for J; bases not matched to a gene: 5. The CDR3 length is 15 residues. CDR3 sequence (DNA): TGTGCCAGTAGTGGACGGGGGGTGTCCTACAATGAGCAGTTCTTC. Protein: CASSGRGVSYNEQFF.

The J gene is TRBJ2-5, the V gene TRBV7-2; D gene unclear. Germline CDR1 is SGHTA and CDR2 is FQGNSA. The CDR3 extends over 12 amino acids. V was shortened by 6 bases and J by 5 bases, with 10 bases between the two germline ends. Written as DNA, the CDR3 is TGTGCCAGCAGACTACCAGTGGAGACCCAGTACTTC. Translating it yields CASRLPVETQYF.

This clonotype was detected only a few times. The V gene is TRBV20-1, the J gene TRBJ1-2; D possibly corresponds to TRBD1 (5 bases). In germline, CDR1 is DFQATT, CDR2 SNEGSKA (reference sequence). The CDR3 runs 11 residues. The V and J ends lost 5 bases and 8 bases respectively, with 12 bases between them. The CDR3 DNA sequence: TGCAGTGCTGCTACAGGTGCCGGCTACACCTTC. Encoded protein: CSAATGAGYTF.

This clonotype appeared a few times. V is TRBV10-2 and J is TRBJ1-1, with TRBD1 identical over 9 bases. The CDR3 totals 15 residues. Losses at the gene ends were 6 bases for V and 8 bases for J; bases not matched to a gene: 13. CDR1 WSHSY and CDR2 SAAADI come from the germline V gene. The CDR3 is CASRDYRGPIGEAFF. CDR3 nucleotides: TGCGCCAGCAGGGATTACAGGGGGCCGATTGGGGAAGCTTTCTTT.

V usage is TRBV20-1 and J usage is TRBJ2-7; the match to TRBD1 covers 7 bases. This CDR3 spans 15 amino acids. J was trimmed by 2 bases and V by 3 bases; bases with no gene match: 10. From germline, CDR1 is DFQATT and CDR2 SNEGSKA (reference sequence). The CDR3 region has the DNA TGCAGTGCTAGTACCCCCGACAGGGCCACCTACGAGCAGTACTTC. It yields the protein CSASTPDRATYEQYF.

The chain recombines TRBV9 with TRBJ2-3; D is uncertain. V was shortened by 7 bases and J by 1 base, with 13 bases between the two germline ends. CDR1 and CDR2 from the germline V gene are SGDLS and YYNGEE. CDR3 length: 14 amino acids. The CDR3 sequence: CASRLSARTDTQYF. The DNA of the CDR3 is TGTGCCAGCCGACTGTCGGCCCGCACAGATACGCAGTATTTT. The variable domain in full, completed from reference TRBV9 and TRBJ2-3, reads DSGVTQTPKHLITATGQRVTLRCSPRSGDLSVYWYQQSLDQGLQFLIQYYNGEERAKGNILERFSAQQFPDLHSELNLSSLELGDSALYFCASRLSARTDTQYFGPGTRLTVL.

In this sample, this clonotype turned up a few times. The rearrangement links TRBV20-1 to TRBJ2-1; TRBD1 or TRBD2 may be the D gene (6 bases each). CDR1 is DFQATT, CDR2 SNEGSKA, per germline (reference sequence). The CDR3 spans 16 residues. Between the trimmed V and J ends, which lost 0 bases and 0 bases, there was a span of 12 bases. The CDR3 protein is CSARDRLGGSYNEQFF. The CDR3 DNA reads TGCAGTGCTAGAGATAGACTAGGGGGCTCCTACAATGAGCAGTTCTTC.

V and J are TRBV10-3 and TRBJ1-2; no clear D. Looked up from germline, CDR1 is ENHRY and CDR2 is SYGVKD. The CDR3 is 14 residues long. Trimming removed 0 bases at V and 9 bases at J, with 14 bases between. In nucleotides, the CDR3 is TGTGCCATCAGTGAGTCGGGAAAACAGACGAGCTACACCTTC. As protein: CAISESGKQTSYTF.

This clonotype turned up a few times. This chain joins TRBV7-2 and TRBJ2-1; 14 nucleotides agree with TRBD2. Germline V gives CDR1 SGHTA, CDR2 FQGNSA. There are 16 residues in the CDR3. With V trimmed by 4 bases and J by 7 bases, 6 bases remained unmatched. This CDR3 is CASSSRLAGGRNEQFF. DNA of the CDR3: TGTGCCAGCAGCTCCCGACTAGCGGGAGGGCGGAATGAGCAGTTCTTC. Full variable domain (rest looked up from reference TRBV7-2 and TRBJ2-1): GAGVSQSPSNKVTEKGKDVELRCDPISGHTALYWYRQSLGQGLEFLIYFQGNSAPDKSGLPSDRFSAERTGGSVSTLTIQRTQQEDSAVYLCASSSRLAGGRNEQFFGPGTRLTVL.

This clonotype was recorded a few times. Written as DNA, the CDR3 is TGTGCCAGCGCCCGGGAGGGGCTCCTTTACGAGCAGTACTTC. Amino acid sequence: CASAREGLLYEQYF. The chain couples TRBV21-1 to TRBJ2-7; the table assigns TRBD2, which was not confirmed against the DNA. TRBV21-1 is a listed pseudogene. The CDR3 is 14 amino acids.

This clonotype was seen a handful of times. The gene calls are TRBV2 and TRBJ1-5, with 7 bases fitting TRBD1. The CDR3 sequence is 14 residues long. Looked up from germline, CDR1 is SNHLY and CDR2 is FYNNEI. The junction had 5 bases not matched to a gene; V was cut back by 6 bases and J by 3 bases. CDR3 sequence reads: CASSETGINQPQHF. In DNA form, the CDR3 reads TGTGCCAGCAGCGAGACAGGGATCAATCAGCCCCAGCATTTT. The entire variable domain, with the rest obtained from reference TRBV2 and TRBJ1-5, is as follows: EPEVTQTPSHQVTQMGQEVILRCVPISNHLYFYWYRQILGQKVEFLVSFYNNEISEKSEIFDDQFSVERPDGSNFTLKIRSTKLEDSAMYFCASSETGINQPQHFGDGTRLSIL.

This clonotype has more than one count but fewer than ten. The CDR3 DNA reads as TGTGCCAGCAGAACCACCTCGGATGGGACCAGCTATGGCTACACCTTC. It codes for CASRTTSDGTSYGYTF. The chain has TRBV6-1 and TRBJ1-2; possible D gene TRBD1, 5 bases. V was pared by 6 bases and J by 4 bases, with 21 bases between. There are 16 residues in the CDR3. The V gene's germline CDR1 is MNHNS and CDR2 SASEGT.

This clonotype was observed a few times. The rearrangement uses TRBV11-2 and TRBJ2-5; D unclear. V was trimmed by 1 base and J by 4 bases, leaving 4 bases between them. This CDR3 comprises 12 residues. Germline assignment: CDR1 SGHAT and CDR2 FQNNGV. The CDR3 DNA is TGTGCCAGCAGCTTAGTCGTAGAGACCCAGTACTTC. As protein: CASSLVVETQYF.

The gene calls are TRBV19 and TRBJ1-1, with unresolved D. This CDR3 has 13 amino acids. Trimming took off 7 bases at V and 0 bases at J, with 9 bases between the two ends. CDR1 and CDR2 (germline): LNHDA, SQIVND (reference sequence). CDR3 sequence: CASKGPLNTEAFF. The CDR3 DNA follows: TGTGCCAGTAAAGGTCCCCTGAACACTGAAGCTTTCTTT.

The CDR3 loop reads CASSALLAGRPYEQYF. CDR3 in DNA: TGTGCCAGCAGTGCCCTCCTAGCGGGAAGACCCTACGAGCAGTACTTC. J is TRBJ2-7 and V is TRBV27; 9 bases match TRBD2. Trimming took 5 bases from V and 2 from J; bases not matched to a gene: 10. The CDR3 has 16 residues. The germline CDR1 and CDR2 sequences are MNHEY and SMNVEV (reference sequence).

This clonotype showed up just a few times. The gene calls are TRBV28 and TRBJ2-1; D call uncertain. Germline values: CDR1 MDHEN, CDR2 SYDVKM. The ends were cut back, 7 bases at V and 4 bases at J, with 11 bases in the middle. CDR3 length: 13 amino acids. The CDR3 DNA reads as TGTGCCAGCACTCCACCAGGTTACAATGAGCAGTTCTTC. It specifies CASTPPGYNEQFF.

The rearrangement links TRBV6-5 to TRBJ2-6; 11 nucleotides line up with TRBD1. Germline CDR1 MNHEY, CDR2 SVGAGI. The J segment lost 1 base and the V segment lost 2 bases, leaving 13 bases of the junction unmatched. The CDR3 is 21 amino acids. The CDR3 bases are TGTGCCAGCAGTTACCCGAGGAGAAGCCGGGACAGGGGGTCTGGGGCCAACGTCCTGACTTTC. Protein: CASSYPRRSRDRGSGANVLTF.

The rearrangement uses TRBV28 and TRBJ2-4; D is uncertain. The CDR3 totals 20 residues. With 6 bases removed from V and 0 bases from J, the gap between germline ends came to 27 bases. The germline CDR1 and CDR2 sequences are MDHEN and SYDVKM. The CDR3: CASSVFRAGSVELAKNIQYF. In nucleotides, the CDR3 is TGTGCCAGCAGCGTGTTTAGGGCAGGTTCCGTCGAATTAGCCAAAAACATTCAGTACTTC. Looking up the rest from reference TRBV28 and TRBJ2-4 gives the full variable domain: DVKVTQSSRYLVKRTGEKVFLECVQDMDHENMFWYRQDPGLGLRLIYFSYDVKMKEKGDIPEGYSVSREKKERFSLILESASTNQTSMYLCASSVFRAGSVELAKNIQYFGAGTRLSVL.

This chain links TRBV4-3 with TRBJ1-4, with a possible D match to TRBD1 (6 bases). V was trimmed by 0 bases and J by 4 bases, leaving 12 bases between them. The V gene's germline CDR1 is LGHNA and CDR2 YSLEER. This CDR3 region has 16 residues. DNA for the CDR3: TGCGCCAGCAGCCAAGAACAGGGTTTACGTAATGAAAAACTGTTTTTT. It is translated as CASSQEQGLRNEKLFF.

The chain recombines TRBV12-3 or TRBV12-4 with TRBJ1-5, with 7 bases fitting TRBD1. With 4 bases clipped from V and 0 bases from J, the junction kept 12 bases outside the gene matches. The CDR3 consists of 18 residues. CDR3 region: CASSSDRRPPYSNQPQHF. The CDR3 nucleotides read TGTGCCAGCAGTTCGGACAGGCGCCCCCCATATAGCAATCAGCCCCAGCATTTT.

This clonotype was observed a few times. In nucleotides, the CDR3 is TGTGCCAGTAGGGACAGGGCTCGTTACAATGAGCAGTTCTTC. This translates into CASRDRARYNEQFF. The chain joins TRBV19 to TRBJ2-1; 8 bases map to TRBD1. After removal of 6 bases from V and 4 bases from J, the junction contained 5 bases not matched to a gene. The CDR3 length is 14 residues. Germline CDR1 reads LNHDA; CDR2 reads SQIVND (reference sequence).